This TCR beta chain is from a study of technical replicates of blood from several donors. Germline trimming cut 5 bases from V and 5 bases from J; bases unmatched to any gene: 12. Germline V lookup: CDR1 SEHNR, CDR2 FQNEAQ (reference sequence). The CDR3 extends over 15 amino acids. Generated by immunoSEQ multiplex PCR, the TCRdb table keeps only in-frame clones and is missing some. The repertoire holds 74,000 or so clones, with 92% as singletons. This clone was counted a few times. The receptor was derived from a human donor in good health. This sequence joins TRBV7-9 and TRBJ2-7, with 7 bases that match TRBD1. Sequencing used T cells isolated from PBMCs. CDR3 sequence: CASSRFVGQSHEQYF. The DNA of the CDR3 is TGTGCCAGCAGCCGATTCGTGGGACAGAGCCACGAGCAGTACTTC.